What follows are 6 T cell receptor beta chains derived from one specimen sequenced in a study of blood T cells in healthy people across ages. Sample-barcoded 5' priming and a J-beta primer mix drove a second PCR of 7 to 11 cycles. TCRdb reanalysed the 5' RACE reads using MiXCR and keeps one entry per CDR3 protein. The table includes approximately 1.5 million distinct CDR3 sequences, about 31% detected once. The sequenced sample was blood. Every receptor here comes from a woman in her 30s in good health.

Turning to this clonotype: Possible read error: a much larger clone is one base away. The chain recombines TRBV20-1 with TRBJ2-7; a weak D match, TRBD2 (6 bases). The CDR3 covers 12 residues. From germline, CDR1 is DFQATT and CDR2 SNEGSKA (reference sequence). CDR3 sequence (DNA): TGCAGTGCTAGGGGGGACTCCTACGCGCAGTACTTC. Translating gives CSARGDSYAQYF.

This clonotype was detected a few times. The chain combines TRBV7-9 with TRBJ2-3; 9 positions agree with TRBD1. Germline CDR1 and CDR2: SEHNR and FQNEAQ (reference sequence). The CDR3 length is 15 residues. J lost 9 bases, V lost 4 bases, and 11 bases had no gene match. The CDR3 loop reads CASSSPGTGIETQYF. Here the CDR3 DNA reads TGTGCCAGCAGCTCTCCCGGGACAGGGATTGAAACGCAGTATTTT.

Turning to this clonotype: The junction shows a germline mismatch at one end, possibly a read error. This chain uses TRBV5-1 with TRBJ1-2; D possibly corresponds to TRBD1 (5 bases). CDR1 is SGHRS and CDR2 is YFSETQ in the germline V gene. The CDR3 sequence is 12 residues long. CDR3 bases: TGCGCCAGCAGCGAGGGTATGAGGGGCTGCACCTTC. Its protein is CASSEGMRGCTF.

The gene calls are TRBV25-1 and TRBJ1-2; 10 nucleotides align to TRBD1. With 8 bases clipped from V and 8 bases from J, the junction kept 8 bases outside the gene matches. Germline values: CDR1 MGHDK, CDR2 SYGVNS. The CDR3 runs to 13 residues. The CDR3 sequence is CASVSGTGDGYTF. The CDR3 DNA follows: TGTGCCAGCGTCTCCGGGACAGGGGACGGCTACACCTTC.

In this sample, this clonotype turned up a few times. V usage is TRBV7-2 and J usage is TRBJ1-5; D is uncertain. Germline values: CDR1 SGHTA, CDR2 FQGNSA. The V end was cut by 1 base, the J end by 3 bases, with 7 bases between. CDR3 length equals 14 residues. This chain's CDR3 is CASSLDQSNQPQHF. In nucleotides, the CDR3 is TGTGCCAGCAGCTTAGACCAGTCCAATCAGCCCCAGCATTTT.

V gene TRBV28 combines with J gene TRBJ1-6; D is unresolved. The CDR3 loop spans 12 amino acids. Germline lookup yields CDR1 MDHEN and CDR2 SYDVKM. V was trimmed by 11 bases and J by 5 bases, leaving 10 bases between them. DNA of the CDR3: TGTGCCTCCGGAAATGATAATTCACCCCTCCACTTT. Amino acid sequence: CASGNDNSPLHF. Using reference TRBV28 and TRBJ1-6 for the parts outside the CDR3, the full variable domain is DVKVTQSSRYLVKRTGEKVFLECVQDMDHENMFWYRQDPGLGLRLIYFSYDVKMKEKGDIPEGYSVSREKKERFSLILESASTNQTSMYLCASGNDNSPLHFGNGTRLTVT.